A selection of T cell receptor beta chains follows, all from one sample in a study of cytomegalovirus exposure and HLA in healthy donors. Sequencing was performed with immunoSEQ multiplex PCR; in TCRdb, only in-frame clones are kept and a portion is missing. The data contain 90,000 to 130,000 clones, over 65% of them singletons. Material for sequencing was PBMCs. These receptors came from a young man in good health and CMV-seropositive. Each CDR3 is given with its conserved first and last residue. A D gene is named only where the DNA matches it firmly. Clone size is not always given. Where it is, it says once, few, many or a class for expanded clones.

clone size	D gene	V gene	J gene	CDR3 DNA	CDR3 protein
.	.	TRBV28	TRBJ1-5	TGTGCCAGCACCAACCTACAGAATCAGCCCCAGCATTTT	CASTNLQNQPQHF
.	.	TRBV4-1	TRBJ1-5	TGCGCCAGCAGCCAAAACGGGGACTATAGCAATCAGCCCCAGCATTTT	CASSQNGDYSNQPQHF
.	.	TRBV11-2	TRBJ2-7	TGTGCCAGCAGCTTAGGGACTGGCGCCTACGAGCAGTACTTC	CASSLGTGAYEQYF
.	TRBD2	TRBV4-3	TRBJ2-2	TGCGCCAGCAGCCAGCGGGGGGATGGCACCGGGGAGCTGTTTTTT	CASSQRGDGTGELFF
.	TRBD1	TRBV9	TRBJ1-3	TGTGCCAGCAGCCCTCCAGGGGGCGAAGGGATCAACACCATATATTTT	CASSPPGGEGINTIYF
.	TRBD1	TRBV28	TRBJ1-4	TGTGCCAGCAGTTTATTCCAGGGGGCGCAGAATGAAAAACTGTTTTTT	CASSLFQGAQNEKLFF
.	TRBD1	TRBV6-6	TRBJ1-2	TGTGCCAGCAGTTACTCTCAGGAGGGGGCGAACTATGGCTACACCTTC	CASSYSQEGANYGYTF
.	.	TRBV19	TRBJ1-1	TGTGCCAGTAGTATAGTGCTCCTATCCGAAGCTTTCTTT	CASSIVLLSEAFF
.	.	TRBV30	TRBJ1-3	TGTGCCTGGGGAGACTCTGGAAACACCATATATTTT	CAWGDSGNTIYF
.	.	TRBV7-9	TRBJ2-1	TGTGCCAGCAGCTTAGCAACTAGCCTTGTCAATGAGCAGTTCTTC	CASSLATSLVNEQFF
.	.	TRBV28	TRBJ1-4	TGTGCCAGCAGGGGCATATTGGCAACTAATGAAAAACTGTTTTTT	CASRGILATNEKLFF
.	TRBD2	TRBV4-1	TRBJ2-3	TGCGCCAGCAGCCAAATCGGCGGGGGAGTAACAGATACGCAGTATTTT	CASSQIGGGVTDTQYF
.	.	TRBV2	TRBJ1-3	TGTGCCAGCAGTGAGCGAACTGGAAACACCATATATTTT	CASSERTGNTIYF
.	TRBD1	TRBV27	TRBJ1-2	TGTGCCAGCAGTTTAACGGACAGGGAGGGTAACTATGGCTACACCTTC	CASSLTDREGNYGYTF
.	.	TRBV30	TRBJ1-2	TGTGCCTGGGGGGAGGGGCCGGGTGGCTACACCTTC	CAWGEGPGGYTF
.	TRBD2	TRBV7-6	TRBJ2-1	TGTGCCAGCAGCTTAGTCGGCGGGGGGGACCATTCCTACAATGAGCAGTTCTTC	CASSLVGGGDHSYNEQFF
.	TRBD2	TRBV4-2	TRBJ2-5	TGTGCCAGCAGCCAAGGAGGAGCGGGGGGCGGAGAGACCCAGTACTTC	CASSQGGAGGGETQYF
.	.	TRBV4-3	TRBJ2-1	TGCGCCAGCAGCCCCCGTTCTGACAATGAGCAGTTCTTC	CASSPRSDNEQFF
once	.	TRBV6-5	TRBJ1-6	TGTGCCAGCAGTTACAGGGGCTCACCCCTCCACTTT	CASSYRGSPLHF
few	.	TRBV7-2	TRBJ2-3	TGTGCCAGCAGCTTGCAAACAGGGACCCACACAGATACGCAGTATTTT	CASSLQTGTHTDTQYF
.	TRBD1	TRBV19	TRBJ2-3	TGTGCCAGTAGTATAGAAAGACAGGGACCAGATACGCAGTATTTT	CASSIERQGPDTQYF
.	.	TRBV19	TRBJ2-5	TGTGCCAGTAGTCCCCTGGGGTCGAGGGCGGTGGAGACCCAGTACTTC	CASSPLGSRAVETQYF
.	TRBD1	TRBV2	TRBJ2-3	TGTGCCAGCAGTGATCGGGGGACAGGGGTTGGCGACAGGCAGTATTTT	CASSDRGTGVGDRQYF
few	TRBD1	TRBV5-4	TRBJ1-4	TGTGCCAGCAGCTTGGGAGCCGGGACAGATATTCTAGGTGAAAAACTGTTTTTT	CASSLGAGTDILGEKLFF
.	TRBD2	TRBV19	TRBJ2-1	TGTGCCAGTGGCGGGGGTGGGTCCTACAATGAGCAGTTCTTC	CASGGGGSYNEQFF
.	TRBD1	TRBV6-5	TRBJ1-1	TGTGCCAGCAGCGCTCGGACAGGGGATACTGAAGCTTTCTTT	CASSARTGDTEAFF
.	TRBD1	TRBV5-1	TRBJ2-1	TGCGCCAGCAGCTACGGACAGGGCTCCTACAATGAGCAGTTCTTC	CASSYGQGSYNEQFF
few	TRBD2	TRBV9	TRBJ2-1	TGTGCCAGCAGTGTAGGGAGCGGGGGGGCTCCCTACAATGAGCAGTTCTTC	CASSVGSGGAPYNEQFF
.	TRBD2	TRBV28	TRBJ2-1	TGTGCCAGCAGTTTATTGGAACTAGCGGGGGGTCTGAACTACAATGAGCAGTTCTTC	CASSLLELAGGLNYNEQFF
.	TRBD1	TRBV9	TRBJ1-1	TGTGCCAGCAGCGGGACAGGTGTGGAAGCTTTCTTT	CASSGTGVEAFF
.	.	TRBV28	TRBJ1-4	TGTGCCACCCACGGCGGGACCGGTAATGAAAAACTGTTTTTT	CATHGGTGNEKLFF
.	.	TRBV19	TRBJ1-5	TGTGCCAGTAACCGACAGCCCAATCAGCCCCAGCATTTT	CASNRQPNQPQHF
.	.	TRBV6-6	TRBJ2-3	TGTGCCAGCAGTTACGGCAGGGATACGCAGTATTTT	CASSYGRDTQYF
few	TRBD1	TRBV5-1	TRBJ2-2	TGCGCCAGCAGCGGGACAGGGGGCACCGGGGAGCTGTTTTTT	CASSGTGGTGELFF
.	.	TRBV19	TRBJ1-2	TGTGCCAGTAAATTCCTCCCGCGAGCCCCCTATGGCTACACCTTC	CASKFLPRAPYGYTF
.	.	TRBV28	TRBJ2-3	TGTGCCACCTTATCGGGGGGCGAGGGGGATACGCAGTATTTT	CATLSGGEGDTQYF
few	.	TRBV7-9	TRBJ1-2	TGTGCCAGCAGCTTAGGACTTGGGAACTATGGCTACACCTTC	CASSLGLGNYGYTF
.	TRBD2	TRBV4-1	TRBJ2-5	TGCGCCAGCAGCCAAGATCCACTAGCGGGGGCCCAAGAGACCCAGTACTTC	CASSQDPLAGAQETQYF
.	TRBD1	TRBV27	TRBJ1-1	TGTGCCAGCAGCTGGACAGGGGACAACACTGAAGCTTTCTTT	CASSWTGDNTEAFF
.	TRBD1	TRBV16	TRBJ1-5	TGTGCCAGCAGCCGTGGGACAGGCAATCAGCCCCAGCATTTT	CASSRGTGNQPQHF
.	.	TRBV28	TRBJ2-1	TGTGCCAGCAGTTTATCTTCTAATGAGCAGTTCTTC	CASSLSSNEQFF
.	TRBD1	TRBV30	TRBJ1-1	TGTGCCTGGAGTGCACAGGGGGCGTGGGGCACTGAAGCTTTCTTT	CAWSAQGAWGTEAFF
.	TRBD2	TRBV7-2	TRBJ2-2	TGTGCCAGCAGTTCGAGCGGGGGGGCGGGCACCGGGGAGCTGTTTTTT	CASSSSGGAGTGELFF
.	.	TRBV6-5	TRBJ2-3	TGTGCCAGCAGTTACTCCGGGGCAGATACGCAGTATTTT	CASSYSGADTQYF
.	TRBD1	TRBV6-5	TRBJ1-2	TGTGCCAGCATGGGACAGCGTATTTGGGGCTACACCTTC	CASMGQRIWGYTF
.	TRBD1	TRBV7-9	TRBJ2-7	TGTGCCAGCAGCTTTCCGAGAGGGGGCCGCAACGAGCAGTACTTC	CASSFPRGGRNEQYF
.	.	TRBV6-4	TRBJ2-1	TGTGCCAGCAGTGAGGCTAGTGCGTCGGATGAGCAGTTCTTC	CASSEASASDEQFF
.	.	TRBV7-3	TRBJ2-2	TGTGCCAGCAGACCTCCCCAGGGGAACACCGGGGAGCTGTTTTTT	CASRPPQGNTGELFF
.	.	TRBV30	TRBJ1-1	TGTGCCTGGAATCGACAGGTGGGAACTGAAGCTTTCTTT	CAWNRQVGTEAFF
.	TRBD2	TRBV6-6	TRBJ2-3	TGTGCCAGCAGTTTCCTCCTAGCGGGAAGCACAGATACGCAGTATTTT	CASSFLLAGSTDTQYF
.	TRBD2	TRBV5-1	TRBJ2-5	TGCGCCAGCAGGCGAGCGGGGGGGCAAGAGACCCAGTACTTC	CASRRAGGQETQYF